This T cell receptor (beta chain) emerged from a study of cytomegalovirus exposure and HLA in healthy donors. Primers: 60 Vbeta forward and 13 Jbeta reverse. Here immunoSEQ multiplex PCR was the method, and the copy in TCRdb shows in-frame clones only, minus some. The sample shows 150,000 to 200,000 clones, 65% to 90% of them seen only once. Per the germline V gene, CDR1 is SNHLY and CDR2 is FYNNEI. V was trimmed by 2 bases and J by 6 bases, leaving 10 bases between them. The CDR3 length is 13 residues. Donors consisted of healthy bone marrow donors. This clone appeared a few times. The TCR originated in a male donor in good health and CMV-seronegative. The chain is built from TRBV2 and TRBJ1-2; TRBD1 is a possible D gene (6 bases). Sequencing input: PBMCs. CDR3 nucleotides: TGTGCCAGCAGTGAATCTGGGGGCGATGGCTACACCTTC. It yields the protein CASSESGGDGYTF.